These T cell receptor beta chains were read from a single sample in a study of cytomegalovirus exposure and HLA in healthy donors. Sequencing was performed with immunoSEQ multiplex PCR; in TCRdb, only in-frame clones are kept and a portion is missing. The top ten hold over 2% of the sample, which has 80,000 to 100,000 clones, approximately 70% seen once. The sequenced sample consisted of PBMCs. These receptor sequences come from a man aged 50-60 years in good health and CMV-seronegative. Each CDR3 is given with its conserved first and last residue. A D gene is named only where the DNA matches it firmly. Only some rows state a clone size, as once, few, many or a class for expanded clones.

v_gene	d_gene	abundance	j_gene	CDR3nt	CDR3aa
TRBV5-4	TRBD1	.	TRBJ1-1	TGTGCCAGCAGCTTGGTCCCATACAGGGGCACTGAAGCTTTCTTT	CASSLVPYRGTEAFF
TRBV27	.	.	TRBJ2-1	TGTGCCAGCAGTTCATCGACAGGTGTCAATGAGCAGTTCTTC	CASSSSTGVNEQFF
TRBV5-1	TRBD1	.	TRBJ2-1	TGCGCCAGCAGACGGACAGGGGATGAGCAGTTCTTC	CASRRTGDEQFF
TRBV6-1	TRBD1	.	TRBJ1-2	TGTGCCAGCACCCGGACAGGGGATTATGGCTACACCTTC	CASTRTGDYGYTF
TRBV18	.	.	TRBJ2-1	TGTGCCAGCTGCGACGGGCCGGGGGACTACAATGAGCAGTTCTTC	CASCDGPGDYNEQFF
TRBV7-9	TRBD1	few	TRBJ2-7	TGTTCCAGCAGCGCCCCGACAGGGAGATCCTACGAGCAGTACTTC	CSSSAPTGRSYEQYF
TRBV11-2	TRBD2	once	TRBJ2-5	TGTGCCAGCAGCGACGGACTAGTTCAAGAGACCCAGTACTTC	CASSDGLVQETQYF
TRBV9	.	.	TRBJ2-2	TGTGCCAGCAGCGAGGGAGGGGGGGCCTTCACCGGGGAGCTGTTTTTT	CASSEGGGAFTGELFF
TRBV28	TRBD2	.	TRBJ2-4	TGTGCCAGCAGTTCCCTAGCGGGGGGATCAAACATTCAGTACTTC	CASSSLAGGSNIQYF
TRBV6-6	.	few	TRBJ1-2	TGTGCCAGCAGTCCAGCGAGTGATGGCTACACCTTC	CASSPASDGYTF
TRBV14	.	.	TRBJ2-3	TGTGCCAGCAGTTACCGGACCAGGGTCTCATTT	CASSYRTRVSF
TRBV19	TRBD1	.	TRBJ1-5	TGTGCCAGTAGTACGGGACAGGGGCGGGGCAATCAGCCCCAGCATTTT	CASSTGQGRGNQPQHF
TRBV7-9	TRBD2	.	TRBJ2-3	TGTGCCAGCAGCTCCGGGCTAGCGGGGGGGCCGGGGTACACAGATACGCAGTATTTT	CASSSGLAGGPGYTDTQYF
TRBV9	.	.	TRBJ1-3	TGTGCCAGCAGCGTGGAGCAGGGAGGTGGAAACACCATATATTTT	CASSVEQGGGNTIYF
TRBV9	.	.	TRBJ2-3	TGTGCCAGCAGCCCAGGACAGACAAGCACAGATACGCAGTATTTT	CASSPGQTSTDTQYF
TRBV27	TRBD1	.	TRBJ1-3	TGTGCCAGCAGTTTACAGGGGGCTGGAGACACCATATATTTT	CASSLQGAGDTIYF
TRBV10-3	.	.	TRBJ1-3	TGTGCCATCAGTGAAACGGGGGGACCGAGCTCTGGAAACACCATATATTTT	CAISETGGPSSGNTIYF
TRBV11-2	TRBD1	.	TRBJ2-7	TGTGCCAGCAGCTGGGGGGACAGGGCCTACGAGCAGTACTTC	CASSWGDRAYEQYF
TRBV4-1	.	.	TRBJ1-5	TGCGCCAGCAGCGGCCGGGAGGGACGAAGCAATCAGCCCCAGCATTTT	CASSGREGRSNQPQHF
TRBV18	.	.	TRBJ1-5	TGTGCCAGCTCACCTACCGGAGGAGGGGACGGCAATCAGCCCCAGCATTTT	CASSPTGGGDGNQPQHF
TRBV6-6	.	.	TRBJ2-7	TGTGCCAGCAGCCGGGTCCCCTACGAGCAGTACTTC	CASSRVPYEQYF
TRBV15	TRBD1	.	TRBJ1-4	TGTGCCACCAGCAGAGGGGACAGGGCTAATGAAAAACTGTTTTTT	CATSRGDRANEKLFF